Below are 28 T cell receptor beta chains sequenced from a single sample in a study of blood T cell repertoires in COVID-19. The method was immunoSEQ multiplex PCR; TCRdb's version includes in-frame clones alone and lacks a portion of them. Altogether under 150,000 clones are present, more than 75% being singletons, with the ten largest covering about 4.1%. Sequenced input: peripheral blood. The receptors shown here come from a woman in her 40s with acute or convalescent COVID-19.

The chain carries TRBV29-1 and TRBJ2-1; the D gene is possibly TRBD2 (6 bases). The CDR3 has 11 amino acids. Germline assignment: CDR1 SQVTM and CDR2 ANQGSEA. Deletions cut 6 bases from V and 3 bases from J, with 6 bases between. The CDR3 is CSVGLYNEQFF. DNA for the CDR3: TGCAGCGTGGGACTCTACAATGAGCAGTTCTTC.

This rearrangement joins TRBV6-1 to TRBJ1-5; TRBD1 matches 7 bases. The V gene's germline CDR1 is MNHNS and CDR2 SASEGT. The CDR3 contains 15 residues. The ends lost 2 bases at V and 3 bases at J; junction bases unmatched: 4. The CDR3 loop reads CASSEWDSLNQPQHF. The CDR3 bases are TGTGCCAGCAGTGAATGGGACAGCCTCAATCAGCCCCAGCATTTT.

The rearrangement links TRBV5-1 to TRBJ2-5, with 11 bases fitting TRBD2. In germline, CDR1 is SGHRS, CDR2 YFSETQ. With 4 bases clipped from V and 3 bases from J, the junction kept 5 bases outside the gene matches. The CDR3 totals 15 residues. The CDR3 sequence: CASSQGLAGEETQYF. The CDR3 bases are TGCGCCAGCAGCCAAGGACTAGCGGGCGAAGAGACCCAGTACTTC.

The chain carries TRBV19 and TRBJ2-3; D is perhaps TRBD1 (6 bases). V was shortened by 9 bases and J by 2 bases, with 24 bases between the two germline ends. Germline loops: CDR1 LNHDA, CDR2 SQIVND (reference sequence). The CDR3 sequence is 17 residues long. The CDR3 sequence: CASTLRGRGPLTDTQYF. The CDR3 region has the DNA TGTGCCAGCACCCTTAGGGGGAGAGGGCCCCTCACAGATACGCAGTATTTT.

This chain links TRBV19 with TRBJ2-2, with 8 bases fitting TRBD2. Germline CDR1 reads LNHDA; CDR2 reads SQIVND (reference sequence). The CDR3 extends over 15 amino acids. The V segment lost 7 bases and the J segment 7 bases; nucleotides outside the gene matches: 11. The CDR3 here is CASKRTSFVGGELFF. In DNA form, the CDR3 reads TGTGCCAGTAAACGGACTAGCTTCGTCGGCGGGGAGCTGTTTTTT.

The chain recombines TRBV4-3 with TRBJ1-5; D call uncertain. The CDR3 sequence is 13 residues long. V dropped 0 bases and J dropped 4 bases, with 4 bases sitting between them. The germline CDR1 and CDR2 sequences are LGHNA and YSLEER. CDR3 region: CASSQDYNQPQHF. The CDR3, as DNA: TGCGCCAGCAGCCAAGACTATAATCAGCCCCAGCATTTT.

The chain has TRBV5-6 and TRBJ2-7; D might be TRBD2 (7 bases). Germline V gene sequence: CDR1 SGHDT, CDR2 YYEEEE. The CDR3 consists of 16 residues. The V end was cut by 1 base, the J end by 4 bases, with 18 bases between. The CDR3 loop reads CASSLKEAGEGYEQYF. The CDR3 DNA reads TGTGCCAGCAGCTTGAAGGAGGCAGGGGAGGGTTACGAGCAGTACTTC.

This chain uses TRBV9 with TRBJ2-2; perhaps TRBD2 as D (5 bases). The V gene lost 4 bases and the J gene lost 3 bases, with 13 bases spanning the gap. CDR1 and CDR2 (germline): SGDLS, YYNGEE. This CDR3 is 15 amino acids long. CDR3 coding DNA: TGTGCCAGCAGCTCCTTCGGGATCGACACCGGGGAGCTGTTTTTT. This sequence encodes CASSSFGIDTGELFF.

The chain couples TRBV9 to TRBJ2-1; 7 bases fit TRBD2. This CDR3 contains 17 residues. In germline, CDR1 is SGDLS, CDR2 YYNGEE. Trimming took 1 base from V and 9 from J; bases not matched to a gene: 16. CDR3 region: CASSVSASLRGEVEQFF. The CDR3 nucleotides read TGTGCCAGCAGCGTAAGCGCGTCTCTACGGGGGGAGGTTGAGCAGTTCTTC.

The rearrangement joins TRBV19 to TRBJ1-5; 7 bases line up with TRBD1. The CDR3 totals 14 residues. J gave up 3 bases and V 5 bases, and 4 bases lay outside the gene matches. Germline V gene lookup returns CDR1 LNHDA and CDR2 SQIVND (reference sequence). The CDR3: CASSLGQFNQPQHF. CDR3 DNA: TGTGCCAGTAGTCTGGGACAGTTCAATCAGCCCCAGCATTTT.

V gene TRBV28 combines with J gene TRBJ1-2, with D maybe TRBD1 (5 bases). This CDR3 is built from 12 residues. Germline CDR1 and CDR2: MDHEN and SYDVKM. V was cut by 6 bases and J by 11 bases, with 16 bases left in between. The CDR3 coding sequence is TGTGCCAGCAGCCTCGGGGGGATACCATACACCTTC. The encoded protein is CASSLGGIPYTF.

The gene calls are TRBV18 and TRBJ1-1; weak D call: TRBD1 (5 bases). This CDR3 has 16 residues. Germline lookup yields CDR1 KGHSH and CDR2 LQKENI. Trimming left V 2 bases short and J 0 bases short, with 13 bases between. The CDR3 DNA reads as TGTGCCAGCTCACCAGGAATCGCAGGGATGAACACTGAAGCTTTCTTT. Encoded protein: CASSPGIAGMNTEAFF.

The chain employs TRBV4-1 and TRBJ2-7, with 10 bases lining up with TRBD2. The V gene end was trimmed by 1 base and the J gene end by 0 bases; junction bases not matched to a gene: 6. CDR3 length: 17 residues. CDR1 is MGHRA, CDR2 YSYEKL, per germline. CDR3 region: CASSQGLPSGSSYEQYF. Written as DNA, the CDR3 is TGCGCCAGCAGCCAAGGGTTACCTAGCGGGAGCTCCTACGAGCAGTACTTC.

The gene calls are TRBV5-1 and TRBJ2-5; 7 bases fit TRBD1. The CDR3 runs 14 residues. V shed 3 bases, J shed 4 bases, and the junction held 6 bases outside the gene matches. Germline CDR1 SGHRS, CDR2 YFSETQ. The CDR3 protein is CASSSDRAIETQYF. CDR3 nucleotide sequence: TGCGCCAGCAGCTCTGACAGGGCGATAGAGACCCAGTACTTC.

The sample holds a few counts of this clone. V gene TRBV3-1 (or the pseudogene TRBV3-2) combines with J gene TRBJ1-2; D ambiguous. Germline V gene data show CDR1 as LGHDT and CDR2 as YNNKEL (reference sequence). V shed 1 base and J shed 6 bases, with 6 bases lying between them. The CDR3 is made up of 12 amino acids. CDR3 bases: TGTGCCAGCAGCCAAGTTAATCATGGCTACACCTTC. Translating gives CASSQVNHGYTF.

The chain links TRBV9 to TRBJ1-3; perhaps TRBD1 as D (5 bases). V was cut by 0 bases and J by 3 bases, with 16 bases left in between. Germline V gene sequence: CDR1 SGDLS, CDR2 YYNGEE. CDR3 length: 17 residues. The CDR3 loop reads CASSVAWWQGSGNTIYF. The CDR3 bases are TGTGCCAGCAGCGTAGCTTGGTGGCAGGGTAGTGGAAACACCATATATTTT.

CDR3 DNA sequence: TGTGCCAGCTTCTCCCGTTCTAACTATGGCTACACCTTC. Protein: CASFSRSNYGYTF. The rearrangement links TRBV6-5 to TRBJ1-2; unclear D gene. CDR3 length equals 13 residues. Germline V lookup: CDR1 MNHEY, CDR2 SVGAGI. The V end lost 8 bases, the J end lost 0 bases, and 10 bases lay between the germline ends.

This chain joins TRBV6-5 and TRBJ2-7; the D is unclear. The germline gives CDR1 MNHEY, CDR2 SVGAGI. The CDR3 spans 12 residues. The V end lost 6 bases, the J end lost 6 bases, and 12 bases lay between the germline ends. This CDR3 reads CASSVRGVEQYF. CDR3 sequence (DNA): TGTGCCAGCAGCGTCCGCGGAGTCGAGCAGTACTTC.

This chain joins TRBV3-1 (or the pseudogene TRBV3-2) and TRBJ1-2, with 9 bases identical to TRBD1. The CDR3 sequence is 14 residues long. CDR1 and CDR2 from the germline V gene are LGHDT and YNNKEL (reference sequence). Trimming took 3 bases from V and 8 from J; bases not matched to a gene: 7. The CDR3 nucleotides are TGTGCCAGCAGCCACCGGGACAGGGATGGAGGCTACACCTTC. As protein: CASSHRDRDGGYTF.

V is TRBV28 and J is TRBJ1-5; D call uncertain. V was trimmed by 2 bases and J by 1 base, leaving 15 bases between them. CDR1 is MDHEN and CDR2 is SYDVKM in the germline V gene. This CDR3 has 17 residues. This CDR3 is CASSLTGGGKSNQPQHF. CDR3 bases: TGTGCCAGCAGTTTAACGGGAGGTGGGAAAAGCAATCAGCCCCAGCATTTT.

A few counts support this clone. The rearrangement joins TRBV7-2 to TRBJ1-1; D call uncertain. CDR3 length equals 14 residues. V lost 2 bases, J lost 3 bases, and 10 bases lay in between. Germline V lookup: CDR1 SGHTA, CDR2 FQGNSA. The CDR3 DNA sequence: TGTGCCAGCAGCTTAAGGTACGGGGACACTGAAGCTTTCTTT. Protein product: CASSLRYGDTEAFF.

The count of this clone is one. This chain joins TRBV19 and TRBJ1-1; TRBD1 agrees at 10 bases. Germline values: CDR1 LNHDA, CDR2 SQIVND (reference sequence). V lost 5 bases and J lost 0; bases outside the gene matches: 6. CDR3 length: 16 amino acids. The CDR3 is CASSSWTGGLNTEAFF. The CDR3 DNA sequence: TGTGCCAGTAGTTCCTGGACAGGGGGGTTGAACACTGAAGCTTTCTTT. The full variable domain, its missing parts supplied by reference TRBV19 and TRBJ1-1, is DGGITQSPKYLFRKEGQNVTLSCEQNLNHDAMYWYRQDPGQGLRLIYYSQIVNDFQKGDIAEGYSVSREKKESFPLTVTSAQKNPTAFYLCASSSWTGGLNTEAFFGQGTRLTVV.

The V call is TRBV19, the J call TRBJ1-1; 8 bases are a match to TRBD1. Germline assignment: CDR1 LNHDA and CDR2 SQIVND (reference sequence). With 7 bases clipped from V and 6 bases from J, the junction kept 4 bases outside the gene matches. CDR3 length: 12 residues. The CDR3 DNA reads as TGTGCCAGTACCGGACAGGGCGCTGAAGCTTTCTTT. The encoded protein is CASTGQGAEAFF.

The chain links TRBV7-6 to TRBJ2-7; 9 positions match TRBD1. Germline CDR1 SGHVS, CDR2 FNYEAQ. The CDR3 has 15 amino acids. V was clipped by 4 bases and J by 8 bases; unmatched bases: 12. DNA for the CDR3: TGTGCCAGCAGCTCCCCATCCGGGACAGGGTTTAAGCAGTACTTC. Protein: CASSSPSGTGFKQYF.

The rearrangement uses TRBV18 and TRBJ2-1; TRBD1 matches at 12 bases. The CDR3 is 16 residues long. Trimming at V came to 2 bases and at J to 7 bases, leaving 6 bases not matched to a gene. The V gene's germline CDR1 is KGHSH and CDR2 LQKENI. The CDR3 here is CASSPGTGGTSNEQFF. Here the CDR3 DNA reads TGTGCCAGCTCACCAGGGACAGGGGGCACCTCTAATGAGCAGTTCTTC.

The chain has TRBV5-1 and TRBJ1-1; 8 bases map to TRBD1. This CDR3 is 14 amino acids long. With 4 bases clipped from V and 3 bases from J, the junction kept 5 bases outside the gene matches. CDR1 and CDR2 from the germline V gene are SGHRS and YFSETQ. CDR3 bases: TGCGCCAGCAGCCCCCAGGGGGCCTACACTGAAGCTTTCTTT. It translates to CASSPQGAYTEAFF.

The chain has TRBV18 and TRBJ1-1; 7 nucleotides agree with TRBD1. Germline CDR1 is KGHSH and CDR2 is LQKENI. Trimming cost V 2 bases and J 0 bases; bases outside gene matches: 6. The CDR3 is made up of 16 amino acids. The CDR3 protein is CASSPASGGMNTEAFF. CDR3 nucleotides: TGTGCCAGCTCACCAGCCTCAGGGGGAATGAACACTGAAGCTTTCTTT.

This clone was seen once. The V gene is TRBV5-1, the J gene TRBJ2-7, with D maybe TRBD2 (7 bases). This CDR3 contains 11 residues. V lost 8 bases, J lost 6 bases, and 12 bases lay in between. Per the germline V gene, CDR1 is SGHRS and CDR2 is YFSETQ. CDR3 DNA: TGCGCCAGTATAGGGGGGGGCGAGCAGTACTTC. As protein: CASIGGGEQYF.